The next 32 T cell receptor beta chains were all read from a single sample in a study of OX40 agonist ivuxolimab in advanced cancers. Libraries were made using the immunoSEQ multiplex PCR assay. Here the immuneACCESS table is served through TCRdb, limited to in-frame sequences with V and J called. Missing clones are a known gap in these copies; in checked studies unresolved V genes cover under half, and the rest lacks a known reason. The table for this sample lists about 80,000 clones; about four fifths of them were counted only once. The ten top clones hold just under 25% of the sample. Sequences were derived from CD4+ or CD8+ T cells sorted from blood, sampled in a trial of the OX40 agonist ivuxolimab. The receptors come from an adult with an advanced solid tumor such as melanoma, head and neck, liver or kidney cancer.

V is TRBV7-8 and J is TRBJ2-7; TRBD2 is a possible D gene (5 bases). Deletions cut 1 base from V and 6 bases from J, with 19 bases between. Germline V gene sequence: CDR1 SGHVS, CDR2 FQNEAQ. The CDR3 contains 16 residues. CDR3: CASSLDWSGSGSEQYF. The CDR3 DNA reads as TGTGCCAGCAGCTTAGATTGGAGTGGGAGTGGCAGCGAGCAGTACTTC. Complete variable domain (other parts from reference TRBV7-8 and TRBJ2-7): GAGVSQSPRYKVAKRGQDVALRCDPISGHVSLFWYQQALGQGPEFLTYFQNEAQLDKSGLPSDRFFAERPEGSVSTLKIQRTQQEDSAVYLCASSLDWSGSGSEQYFGPGTRLTVT.

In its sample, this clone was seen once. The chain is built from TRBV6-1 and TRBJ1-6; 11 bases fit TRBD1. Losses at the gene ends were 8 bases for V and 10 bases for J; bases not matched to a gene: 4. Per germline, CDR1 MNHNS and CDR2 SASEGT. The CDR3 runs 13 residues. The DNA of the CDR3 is TGTGCCAGCCGTGGGACAGGGGGGTCACCCCTCCACTTT. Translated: CASRGTGGSPLHF.

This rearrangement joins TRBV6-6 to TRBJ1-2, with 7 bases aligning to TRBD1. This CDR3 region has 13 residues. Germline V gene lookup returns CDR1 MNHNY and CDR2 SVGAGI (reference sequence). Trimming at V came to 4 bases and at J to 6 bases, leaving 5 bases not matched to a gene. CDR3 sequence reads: CASSFGQVNGYTF. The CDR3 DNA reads TGTGCCAGCAGTTTTGGACAGGTCAATGGCTACACCTTC.

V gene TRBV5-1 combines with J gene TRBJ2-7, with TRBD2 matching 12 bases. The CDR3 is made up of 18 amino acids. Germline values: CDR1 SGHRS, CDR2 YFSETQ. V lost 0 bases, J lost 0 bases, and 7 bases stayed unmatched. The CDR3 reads CASSLATSGGLRSYEQYF. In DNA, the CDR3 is TGCGCCAGCAGCTTGGCCACTAGCGGGGGGCTCCGCTCCTACGAGCAGTACTTC.

DNA for the CDR3: TGTGCCAGCAGTTCGGTACAGGGAATAAACACTGAAGCTTTCTTT. This gives the protein CASSSVQGINTEAFF. The V gene is TRBV7-8, the J gene TRBJ1-1; TRBD1 might be the D (6 bases). Germline V gene lookup returns CDR1 SGHVS and CDR2 FQNEAQ. This CDR3 region has 15 residues. V was trimmed by 6 bases and J by 2 bases, leaving 16 bases between them. The full variable domain, in which reference TRBV7-8 and TRBJ1-1 provide the parts outside the CDR3, is GAGVSQSPRYKVAKRGQDVALRCDPISGHVSLFWYQQALGQGPEFLTYFQNEAQLDKSGLPSDRFFAERPEGSVSTLKIQRTQQEDSAVYLCASSSVQGINTEAFFGQGTRLTVV.

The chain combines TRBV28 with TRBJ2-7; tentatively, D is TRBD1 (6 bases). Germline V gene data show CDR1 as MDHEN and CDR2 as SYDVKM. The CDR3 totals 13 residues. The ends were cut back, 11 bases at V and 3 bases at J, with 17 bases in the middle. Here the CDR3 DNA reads TGTGCCGGACAACAGGGTCCCCTCTACGAGCAGTACTTC. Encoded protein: CAGQQGPLYEQYF.

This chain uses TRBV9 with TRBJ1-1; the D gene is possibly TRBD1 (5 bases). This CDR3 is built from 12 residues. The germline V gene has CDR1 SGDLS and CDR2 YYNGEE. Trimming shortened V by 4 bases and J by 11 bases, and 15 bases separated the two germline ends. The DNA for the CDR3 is TGTGCCAGCAGCCAAAACGGGGGTATCGCTTTCTTT. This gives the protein CASSQNGGIAFF.

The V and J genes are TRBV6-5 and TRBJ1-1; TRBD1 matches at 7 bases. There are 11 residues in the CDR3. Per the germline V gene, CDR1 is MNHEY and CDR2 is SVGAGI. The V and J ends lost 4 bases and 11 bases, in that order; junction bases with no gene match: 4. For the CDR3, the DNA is TGTGCCAGCAGTTCCAGGGGGAAGGCTTTCTTT. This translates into CASSSRGKAFF.

CDR3 protein: CASSTLGLANEKLFF. The CDR3 bases are TGTGCCAGCAGTACTTTAGGGCTGGCTAATGAAAAACTGTTTTTT. The chain links TRBV2 to TRBJ1-4, with D hard to call. The CDR3 is 15 residues long. Trimming left V 5 bases short and J 3 bases short, with 13 bases between. In germline, CDR1 is SNHLY, CDR2 FYNNEI.

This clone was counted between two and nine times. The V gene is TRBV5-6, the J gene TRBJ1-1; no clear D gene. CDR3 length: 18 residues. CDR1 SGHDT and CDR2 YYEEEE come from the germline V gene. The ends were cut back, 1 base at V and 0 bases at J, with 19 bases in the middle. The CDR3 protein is CASSLRGRSPRMNTEAFF. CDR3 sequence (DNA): TGTGCCAGCAGCTTGCGCGGTCGGTCTCCCCGGATGAACACTGAAGCTTTCTTT.

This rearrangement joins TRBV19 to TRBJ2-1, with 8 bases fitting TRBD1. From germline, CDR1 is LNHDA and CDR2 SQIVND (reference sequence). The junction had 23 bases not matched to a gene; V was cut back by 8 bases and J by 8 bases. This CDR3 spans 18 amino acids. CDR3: CASSPLYLSRGLRDEQFF. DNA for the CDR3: TGTGCCAGTTCCCCTCTTTATCTTTCCAGGGGGCTCAGGGATGAGCAGTTCTTC.

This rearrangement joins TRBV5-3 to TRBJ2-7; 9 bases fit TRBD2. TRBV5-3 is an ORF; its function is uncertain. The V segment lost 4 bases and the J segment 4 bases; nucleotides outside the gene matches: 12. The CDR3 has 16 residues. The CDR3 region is CARSPPSGTSKYEQYF. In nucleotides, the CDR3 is TGTGCCAGAAGCCCCCCTTCCGGGACTAGCAAGTACGAGCAGTACTTC.

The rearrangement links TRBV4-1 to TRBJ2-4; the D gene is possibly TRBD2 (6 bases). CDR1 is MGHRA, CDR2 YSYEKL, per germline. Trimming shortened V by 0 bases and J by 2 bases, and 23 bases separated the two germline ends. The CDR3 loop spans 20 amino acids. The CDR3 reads CASSQEETSTIFKTKNIQYF. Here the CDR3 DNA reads TGCGCCAGCAGCCAAGAGGAAACTAGCACTATTTTCAAAACCAAAAACATTCAGTACTTC.

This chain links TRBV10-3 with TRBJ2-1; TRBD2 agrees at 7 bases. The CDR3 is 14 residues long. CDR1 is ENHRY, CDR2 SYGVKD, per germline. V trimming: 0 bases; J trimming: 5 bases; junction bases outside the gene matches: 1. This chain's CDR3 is CAISESSGNNEQFF. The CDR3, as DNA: TGTGCCATCAGTGAGTCGAGCGGGAACAATGAGCAGTTCTTC.

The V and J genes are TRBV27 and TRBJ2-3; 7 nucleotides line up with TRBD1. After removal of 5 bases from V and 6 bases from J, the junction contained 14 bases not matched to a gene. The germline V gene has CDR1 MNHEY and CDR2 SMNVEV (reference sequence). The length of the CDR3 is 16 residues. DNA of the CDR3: TGTGCCAGCAGTAAGACATGGGACAGATCTCCCGATACGCAGTATTTT. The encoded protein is CASSKTWDRSPDTQYF.

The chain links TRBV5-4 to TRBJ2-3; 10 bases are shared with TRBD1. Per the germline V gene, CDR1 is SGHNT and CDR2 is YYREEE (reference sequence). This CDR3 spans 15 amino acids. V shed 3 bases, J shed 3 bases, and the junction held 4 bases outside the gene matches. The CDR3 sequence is CASSSDRGITDTQYF. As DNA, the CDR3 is TGTGCCAGCAGCTCGGACAGGGGGATAACAGATACGCAGTATTTT.

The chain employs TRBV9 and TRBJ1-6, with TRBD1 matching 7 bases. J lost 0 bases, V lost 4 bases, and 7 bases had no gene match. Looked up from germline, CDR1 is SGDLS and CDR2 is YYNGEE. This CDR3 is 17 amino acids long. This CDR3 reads CASSPRQGSSYNSPLHF. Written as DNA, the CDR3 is TGTGCCAGCAGCCCCCGACAGGGTAGCTCCTATAATTCACCCCTCCACTTT.

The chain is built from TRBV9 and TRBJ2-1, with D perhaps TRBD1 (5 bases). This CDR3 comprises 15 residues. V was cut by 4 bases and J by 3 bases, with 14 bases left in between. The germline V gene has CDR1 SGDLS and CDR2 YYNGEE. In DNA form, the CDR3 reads TGTGCCAGCAGCTCAGCGACAGCCGTCTACAATGAGCAGTTCTTC. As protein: CASSSATAVYNEQFF.

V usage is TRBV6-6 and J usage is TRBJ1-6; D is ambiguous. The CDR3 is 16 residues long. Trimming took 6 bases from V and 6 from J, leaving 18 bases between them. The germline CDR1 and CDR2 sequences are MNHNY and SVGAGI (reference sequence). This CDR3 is CASSTEAANFNSPLHF. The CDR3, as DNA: TGTGCCAGCAGCACTGAGGCAGCCAATTTTAATTCACCCCTCCACTTT.

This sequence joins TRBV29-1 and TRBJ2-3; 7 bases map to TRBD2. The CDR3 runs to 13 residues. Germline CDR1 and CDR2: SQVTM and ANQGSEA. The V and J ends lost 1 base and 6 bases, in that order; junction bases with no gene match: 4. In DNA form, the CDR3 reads TGCAGCGTTGAAGGGACTAGACACGATACGCAGTATTTT. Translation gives CSVEGTRHDTQYF.

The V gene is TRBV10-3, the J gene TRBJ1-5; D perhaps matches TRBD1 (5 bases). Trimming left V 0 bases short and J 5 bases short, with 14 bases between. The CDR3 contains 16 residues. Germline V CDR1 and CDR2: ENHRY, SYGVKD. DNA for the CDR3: TGTGCCATCAGTGAGTCGAGGGGTAACGGGGATCAGCCCCAGCATTTT. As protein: CAISESRGNGDQPQHF.

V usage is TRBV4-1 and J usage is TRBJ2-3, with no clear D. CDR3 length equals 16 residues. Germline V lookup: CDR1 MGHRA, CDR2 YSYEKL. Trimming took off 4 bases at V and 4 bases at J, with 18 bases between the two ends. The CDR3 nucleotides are TGCGCCAGCAGCCCCCTGAGGTCTGGTGCTGCAGATACGCAGTATTTT. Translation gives CASSPLRSGAADTQYF.

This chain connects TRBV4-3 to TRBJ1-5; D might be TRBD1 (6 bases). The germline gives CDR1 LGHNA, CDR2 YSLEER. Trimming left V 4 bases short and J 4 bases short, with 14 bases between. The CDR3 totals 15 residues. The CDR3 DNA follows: TGCGCCAGCAGCCGACATAGGGGGTTGAATCAGCCCCAGCATTTT. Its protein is CASSRHRGLNQPQHF.

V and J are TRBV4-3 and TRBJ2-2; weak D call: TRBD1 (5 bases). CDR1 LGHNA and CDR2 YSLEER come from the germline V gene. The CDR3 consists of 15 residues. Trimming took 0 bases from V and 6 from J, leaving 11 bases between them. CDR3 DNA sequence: TGCGCCAGCAGCCAAGACCTAAGGGGTCCCGGGGAGCTGTTTTTT. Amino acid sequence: CASSQDLRGPGELFF.

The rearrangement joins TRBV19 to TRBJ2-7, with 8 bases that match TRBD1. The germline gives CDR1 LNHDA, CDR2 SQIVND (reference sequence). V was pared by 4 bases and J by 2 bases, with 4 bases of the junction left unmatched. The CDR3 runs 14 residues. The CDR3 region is CASSTGDRTYEQYF. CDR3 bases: TGTGCCAGTAGTACCGGGGACAGGACCTACGAGCAGTACTTC.

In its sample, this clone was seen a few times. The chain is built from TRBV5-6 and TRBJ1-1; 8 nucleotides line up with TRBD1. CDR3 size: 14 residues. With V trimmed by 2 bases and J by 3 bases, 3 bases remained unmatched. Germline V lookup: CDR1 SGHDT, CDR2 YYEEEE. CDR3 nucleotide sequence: TGTGCCAGCAGCTTACGGACAGGGTACACTGAAGCTTTCTTT. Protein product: CASSLRTGYTEAFF.

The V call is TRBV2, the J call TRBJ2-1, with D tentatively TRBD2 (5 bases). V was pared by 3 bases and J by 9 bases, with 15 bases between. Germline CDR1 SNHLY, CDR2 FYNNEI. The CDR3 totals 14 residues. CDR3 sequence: CASSDPSRSGEQFF. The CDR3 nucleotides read TGTGCCAGCAGTGACCCTAGCAGGAGCGGTGAGCAGTTCTTC. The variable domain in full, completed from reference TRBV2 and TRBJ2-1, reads EPEVTQTPSHQVTQMGQEVILRCVPISNHLYFYWYRQILGQKVEFLVSFYNNEISEKSEIFDDQFSVERPDGSNFTLKIRSTKLEDSAMYFCASSDPSRSGEQFFGPGTRLTVL.

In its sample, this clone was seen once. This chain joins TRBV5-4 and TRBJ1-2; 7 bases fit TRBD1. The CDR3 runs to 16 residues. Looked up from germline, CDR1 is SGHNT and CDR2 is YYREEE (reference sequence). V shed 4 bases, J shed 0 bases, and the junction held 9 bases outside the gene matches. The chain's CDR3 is CASSPTGGQTNYGYTF. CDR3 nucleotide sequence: TGTGCCAGCAGCCCCACGGGGGGACAGACTAACTATGGCTACACCTTC.

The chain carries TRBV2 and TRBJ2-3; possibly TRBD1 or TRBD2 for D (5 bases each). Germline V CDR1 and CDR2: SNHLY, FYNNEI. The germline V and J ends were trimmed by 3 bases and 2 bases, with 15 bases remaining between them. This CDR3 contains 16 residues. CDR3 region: CASSDLGETATDTQYF. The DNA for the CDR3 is TGTGCCAGCAGTGACCTGGGAGAGACAGCCACAGATACGCAGTATTTT.

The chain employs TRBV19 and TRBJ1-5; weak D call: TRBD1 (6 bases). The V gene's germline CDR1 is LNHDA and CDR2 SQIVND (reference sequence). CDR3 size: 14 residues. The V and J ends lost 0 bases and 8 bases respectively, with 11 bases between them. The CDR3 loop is CASSIDQGTEPQHF. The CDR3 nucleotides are TGTGCCAGTAGTATAGATCAGGGGACCGAGCCCCAGCATTTT.

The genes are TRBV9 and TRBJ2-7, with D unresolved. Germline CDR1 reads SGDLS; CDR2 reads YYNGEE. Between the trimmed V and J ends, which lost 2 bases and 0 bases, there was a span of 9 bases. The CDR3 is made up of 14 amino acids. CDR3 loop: CASSVEVHSYEQYF. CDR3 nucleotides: TGTGCCAGCAGCGTCGAGGTTCACTCCTACGAGCAGTACTTC.

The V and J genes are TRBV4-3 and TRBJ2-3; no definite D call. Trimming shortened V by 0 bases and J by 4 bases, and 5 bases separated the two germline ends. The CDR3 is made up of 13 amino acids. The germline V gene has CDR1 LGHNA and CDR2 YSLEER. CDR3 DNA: TGCGCCAGCAGCCAAGACCCACCAGATACGCAGTATTTT. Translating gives CASSQDPPDTQYF.